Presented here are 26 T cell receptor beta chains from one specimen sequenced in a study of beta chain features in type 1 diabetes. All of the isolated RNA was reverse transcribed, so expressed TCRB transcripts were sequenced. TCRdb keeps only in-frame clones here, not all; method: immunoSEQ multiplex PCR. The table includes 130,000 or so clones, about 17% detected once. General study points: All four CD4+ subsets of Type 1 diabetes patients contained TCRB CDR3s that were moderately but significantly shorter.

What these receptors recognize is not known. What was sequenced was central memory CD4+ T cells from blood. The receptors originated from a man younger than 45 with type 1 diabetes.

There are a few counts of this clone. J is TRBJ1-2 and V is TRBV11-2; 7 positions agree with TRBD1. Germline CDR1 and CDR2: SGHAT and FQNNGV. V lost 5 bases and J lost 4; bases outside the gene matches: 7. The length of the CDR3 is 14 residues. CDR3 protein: CASSVQGYSYGYTF. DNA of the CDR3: TGTGCCAGCAGCGTACAGGGGTACAGCTATGGCTACACCTTC.

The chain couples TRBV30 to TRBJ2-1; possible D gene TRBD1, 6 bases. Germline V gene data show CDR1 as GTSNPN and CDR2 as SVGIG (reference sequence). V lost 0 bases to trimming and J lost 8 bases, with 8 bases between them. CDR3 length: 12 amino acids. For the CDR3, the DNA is TGTGCCTGGAGTGTACCAGGGGATGAGCAGTTCTTC. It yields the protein CAWSVPGDEQFF.

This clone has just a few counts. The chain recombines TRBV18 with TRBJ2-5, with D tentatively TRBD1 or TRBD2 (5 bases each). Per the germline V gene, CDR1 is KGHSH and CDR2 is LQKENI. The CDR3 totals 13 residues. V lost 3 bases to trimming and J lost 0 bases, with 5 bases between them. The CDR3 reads CASSPGHQETQYF. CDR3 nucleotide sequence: TGTGCCAGCTCACCGGGACACCAAGAGACCCAGTACTTC.

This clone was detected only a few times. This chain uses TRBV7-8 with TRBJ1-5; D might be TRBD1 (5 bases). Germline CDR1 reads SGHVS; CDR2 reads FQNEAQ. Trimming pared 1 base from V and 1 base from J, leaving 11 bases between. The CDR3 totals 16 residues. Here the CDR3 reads CASSLGRVRSNQPQHF. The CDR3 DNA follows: TGTGCCAGCAGCTTAGGCAGGGTTAGAAGCAATCAGCCCCAGCATTTT.

The CDR3 region has the DNA TGTGCCAGCAGCTTCGACTTACAAGAGACCCAGTACTTC. This translates into CASSFDLQETQYF. The chain employs TRBV7-2 and TRBJ2-5; D gene unclear. Germline V gene lookup returns CDR1 SGHTA and CDR2 FQGNSA. Trimming took 3 bases from V and 2 from J, leaving 7 bases between them. CDR3 size: 13 residues. The variable domain in full, completed from reference TRBV7-2 and TRBJ2-5, reads GAGVSQSPSNKVTEKGKDVELRCDPISGHTALYWYRQSLGQGLEFLIYFQGNSAPDKSGLPSDRFSAERTGGSVSTLTIQRTQQEDSAVYLCASSFDLQETQYFGPGTRLLVL.

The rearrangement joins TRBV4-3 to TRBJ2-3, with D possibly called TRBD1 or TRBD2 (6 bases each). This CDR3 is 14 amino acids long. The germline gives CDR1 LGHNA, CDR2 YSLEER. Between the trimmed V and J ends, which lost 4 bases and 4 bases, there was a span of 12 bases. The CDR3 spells CASSRTGAADTQYF. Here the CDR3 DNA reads TGCGCCAGCAGCCGTACGGGGGCAGCAGATACGCAGTATTTT.

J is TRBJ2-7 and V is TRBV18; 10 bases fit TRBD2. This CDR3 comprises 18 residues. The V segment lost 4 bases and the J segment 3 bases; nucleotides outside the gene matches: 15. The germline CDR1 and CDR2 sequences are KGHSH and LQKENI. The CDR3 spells CASSRTLTSGDGNYEQYF. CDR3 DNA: TGTGCCAGCTCACGCACCTTAACTAGCGGGGATGGAAACTACGAGCAGTACTTC. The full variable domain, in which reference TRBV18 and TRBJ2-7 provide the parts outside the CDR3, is NAGVMQNPRHLVRRRGQEARLRCSPMKGHSHVYWYRQLPEEGLKFMVYLQKENIIDESGMPKERFSAEFPKEGPSILRIQQVVRGDSAAYFCASSRTLTSGDGNYEQYFGPGTRLTVT.

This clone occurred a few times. Here the CDR3 reads CASSVDRGTQYF. CDR3 bases: TGTGCCAGCAGCGTGGACAGGGGGACGCAGTATTTT. The V and J genes are TRBV7-2 and TRBJ2-3; 10 bases align to TRBD1. There are 12 residues in the CDR3. The germline gives CDR1 SGHTA, CDR2 FQGNSA. J lost 9 bases, V lost 5 bases, and 2 bases had no gene match.

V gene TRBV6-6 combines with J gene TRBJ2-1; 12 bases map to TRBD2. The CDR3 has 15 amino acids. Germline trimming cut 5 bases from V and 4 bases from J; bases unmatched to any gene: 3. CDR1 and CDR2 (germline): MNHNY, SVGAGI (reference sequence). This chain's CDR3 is CASSQLAGGYNEQFF. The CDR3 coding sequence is TGTGCCAGCAGTCAACTAGCGGGGGGTTACAATGAGCAGTTCTTC.

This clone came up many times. CDR3 DNA sequence: TGTGCCAGCAGTCCCGGACTAGCGGGGGGTAATGAGCAGTTCTTC. Amino acids: CASSPGLAGGNEQFF. The chain joins TRBV28 to TRBJ2-1, with 14 nucleotides matching TRBD2. CDR1 MDHEN and CDR2 SYDVKM come from the germline V gene. Trimming at V came to 5 bases and at J to 7 bases, leaving 4 bases not matched to a gene. This CDR3 is built from 15 residues.

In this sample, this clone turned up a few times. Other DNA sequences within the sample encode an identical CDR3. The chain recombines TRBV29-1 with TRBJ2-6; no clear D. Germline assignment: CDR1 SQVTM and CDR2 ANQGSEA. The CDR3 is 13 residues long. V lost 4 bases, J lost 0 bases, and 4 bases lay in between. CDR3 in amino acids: CSVVGSGANVLTF. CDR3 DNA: TGCAGCGTTGTAGGCTCTGGGGCCAACGTCCTGACTTTC. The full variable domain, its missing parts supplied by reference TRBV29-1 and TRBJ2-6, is SAVISQKPSRDICQRGTSLTIQCQVDSQVTMMFWYRQQPGQSLTLIATANQGSEATYESGFVIDKFPISRPNLTFSTLTVSNMSPEDSSIYLCSVVGSGANVLTFGAGSRLTVL.

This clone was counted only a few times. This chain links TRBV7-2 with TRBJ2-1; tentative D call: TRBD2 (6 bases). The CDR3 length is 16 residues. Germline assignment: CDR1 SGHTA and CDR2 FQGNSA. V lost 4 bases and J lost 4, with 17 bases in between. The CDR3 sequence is CASSSTFSGRYNEQFF. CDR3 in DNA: TGTGCCAGCAGCTCTACTTTTAGCGGACGTTACAATGAGCAGTTCTTC.

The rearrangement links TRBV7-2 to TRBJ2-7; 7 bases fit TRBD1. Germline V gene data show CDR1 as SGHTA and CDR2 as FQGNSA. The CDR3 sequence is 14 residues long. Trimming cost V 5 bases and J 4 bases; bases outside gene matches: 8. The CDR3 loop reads CASSTRQGRYEQYF. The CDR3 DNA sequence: TGTGCCAGCAGCACCCGACAGGGTCGGTACGAGCAGTACTTC.

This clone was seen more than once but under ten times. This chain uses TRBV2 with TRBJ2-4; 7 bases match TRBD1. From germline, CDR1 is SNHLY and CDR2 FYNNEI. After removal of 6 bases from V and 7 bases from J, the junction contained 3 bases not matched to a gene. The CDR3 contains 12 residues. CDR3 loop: CASRDRANIQYF. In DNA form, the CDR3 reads TGTGCCAGCAGAGACAGGGCGAACATTCAGTACTTC.

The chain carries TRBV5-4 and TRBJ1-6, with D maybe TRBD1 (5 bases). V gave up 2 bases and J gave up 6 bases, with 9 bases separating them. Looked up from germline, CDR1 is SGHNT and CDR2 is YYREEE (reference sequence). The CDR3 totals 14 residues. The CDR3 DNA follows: TGTGCCAGCAGCTTAGCAGGGAGTAATTCACCCCTCCACTTT. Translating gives CASSLAGSNSPLHF.

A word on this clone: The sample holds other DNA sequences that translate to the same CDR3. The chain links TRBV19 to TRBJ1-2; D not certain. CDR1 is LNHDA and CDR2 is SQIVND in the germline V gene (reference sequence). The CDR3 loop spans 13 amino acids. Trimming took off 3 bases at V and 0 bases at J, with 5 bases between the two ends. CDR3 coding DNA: TGTGCCAGTAGTATTGGCACTAACTATGGCTACACCTTC. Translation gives CASSIGTNYGYTF.

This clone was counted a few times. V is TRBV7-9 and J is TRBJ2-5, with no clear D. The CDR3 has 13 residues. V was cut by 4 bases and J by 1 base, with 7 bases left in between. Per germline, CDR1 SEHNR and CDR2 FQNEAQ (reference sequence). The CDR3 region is CASSSQVQETQYF. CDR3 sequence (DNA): TGTGCCAGCAGCTCTCAGGTCCAAGAGACCCAGTACTTC.

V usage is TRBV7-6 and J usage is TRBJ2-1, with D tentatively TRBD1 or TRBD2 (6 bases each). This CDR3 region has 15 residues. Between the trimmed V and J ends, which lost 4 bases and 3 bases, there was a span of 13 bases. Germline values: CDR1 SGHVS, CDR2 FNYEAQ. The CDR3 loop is CASSSGAGNYNEQFF. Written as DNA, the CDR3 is TGTGCCAGCAGCTCAGGGGCGGGGAACTACAATGAGCAGTTCTTC. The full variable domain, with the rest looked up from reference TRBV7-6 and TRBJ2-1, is GAGVSQSPRYKVTKRGQDVALRCDPISGHVSLYWYRQALGQGPEFLTYFNYEAQQDKSGLPNDRFSAERPEGSISTLTIQRTEQRDSAMYRCASSSGAGNYNEQFFGPGTRLTVL.

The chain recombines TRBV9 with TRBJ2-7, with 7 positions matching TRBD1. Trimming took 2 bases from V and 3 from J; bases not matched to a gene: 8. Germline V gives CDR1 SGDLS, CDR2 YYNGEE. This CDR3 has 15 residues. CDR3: CASSVPGQKGYEQYF. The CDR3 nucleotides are TGTGCCAGCAGCGTTCCGGGACAGAAGGGCTACGAGCAGTACTTC.

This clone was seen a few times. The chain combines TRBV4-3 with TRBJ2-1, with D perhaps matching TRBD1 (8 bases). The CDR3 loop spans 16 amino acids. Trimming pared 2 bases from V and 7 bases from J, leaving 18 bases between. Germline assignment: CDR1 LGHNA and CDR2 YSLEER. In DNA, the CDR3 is TGCGCCAGCAGCCAACTGAACAGGGGGGGGAGGAATGAGCAGTTCTTC. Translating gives CASSQLNRGGRNEQFF.

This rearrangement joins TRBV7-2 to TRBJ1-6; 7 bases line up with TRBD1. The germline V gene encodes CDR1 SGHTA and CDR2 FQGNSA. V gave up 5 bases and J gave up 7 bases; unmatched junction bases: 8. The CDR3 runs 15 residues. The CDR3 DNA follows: TGTGCCAGCAGCAAAGGACAGGACATCAATTCACCCCTCCACTTT. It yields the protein CASSKGQDINSPLHF.

The CDR3 spells CASSESRGGPSSYNEQFF. The CDR3 DNA is TGTGCCAGCAGTGAAAGCAGGGGTGGCCCGAGCTCCTACAATGAGCAGTTCTTC. This rearrangement joins TRBV25-1 to TRBJ2-1; tentative D call: TRBD1 (6 bases). CDR1 MGHDK and CDR2 SYGVNS come from the germline V gene. Trimming shortened V by 2 bases and J by 0 bases, and 17 bases separated the two germline ends. The CDR3 length is 18 residues.

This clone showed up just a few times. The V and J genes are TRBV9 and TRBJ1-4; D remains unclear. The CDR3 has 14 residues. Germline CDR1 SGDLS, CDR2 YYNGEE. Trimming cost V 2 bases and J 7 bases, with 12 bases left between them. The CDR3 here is CASSVASPGEKLFF. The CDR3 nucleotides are TGTGCCAGCAGCGTTGCCTCACCGGGTGAAAAACTGTTTTTT.

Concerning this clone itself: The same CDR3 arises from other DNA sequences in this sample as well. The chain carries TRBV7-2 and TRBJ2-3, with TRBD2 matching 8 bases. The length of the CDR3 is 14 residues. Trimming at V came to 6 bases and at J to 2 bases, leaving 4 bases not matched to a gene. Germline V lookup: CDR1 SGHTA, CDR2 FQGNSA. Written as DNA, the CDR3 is TGTGCCAGCAGTCTCGGACTAGCCACAGATACGCAGTATTTT. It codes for CASSLGLATDTQYF.

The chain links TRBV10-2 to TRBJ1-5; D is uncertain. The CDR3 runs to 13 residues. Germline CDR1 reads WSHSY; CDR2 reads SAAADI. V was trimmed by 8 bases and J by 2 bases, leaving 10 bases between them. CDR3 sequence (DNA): TGCGCCAGCGGGGAGGTAGGCAATCAGCCCCAGCATTTT. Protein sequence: CASGEVGNQPQHF.

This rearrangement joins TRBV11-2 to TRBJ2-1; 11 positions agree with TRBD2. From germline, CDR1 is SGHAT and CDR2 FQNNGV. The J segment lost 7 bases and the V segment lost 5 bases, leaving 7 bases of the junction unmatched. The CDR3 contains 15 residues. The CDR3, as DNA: TGTGCCAGCAGCACGGGACTAGCGGAGAATAATGAGCAGTTCTTC. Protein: CASSTGLAENNEQFF. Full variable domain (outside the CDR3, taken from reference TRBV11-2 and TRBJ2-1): EAGVAQSPRYKIIEKRQSVAFWCNPISGHATLYWYQQILGQGPKLLIQFQNNGVVDDSQLPKDRFSAERLKGVDSTLKIQPAKLEDSAVYLCASSTGLAENNEQFFGPGTRLTVL.